The clone carrying this T cell receptor beta chain was seen a single time. Per the original data handling: Cell counts per sample came from amplifying reference gene primers. The data were produced by immunoSEQ multiplex PCR, yet TCRdb's version contains in-frame clones alone and is incomplete. V, J and clone size reflect that table, while D and trimming were determined from the DNA. This sample yields about 30,000 clones, of which about 90% are seen a single time; roughly 5% belongs to the top ten. This CDR3 has 17 amino acids. J lost 1 base, V lost 0 bases, and 6 bases had no gene match. Germline CDR1 SGHDT, CDR2 YYEEEE. The data originate from a study of blood T cell repertoires in COVID-19. On the study more broadly: Samples came from the United States, Italy and Spain, spanning acute and convalescent COVID-19. PBMCs, B-cell-depleted T cells, or T cells were the source of the cDNA or gDNA that made up the material.

The chain is built from TRBV5-6 and TRBJ2-3, with 9 positions matching TRBD1. The source is a man in his 60s with active COVID-19. The sequenced sample consisted of peripheral blood. CDR3 DNA: TGTGCCAGCAGCTTGGATCTGGGACAGGGAGGCACAGATACGCAGTATTTT. As protein: CASSLDLGQGGTDTQYF.